This T cell receptor beta chain was sequenced in a study of T cells in Graves' hyperthyroidism and ophthalmopathy. Study-level results: In blood, most of the thyroid clonotypes expanded above 0.001 were also present. Ophthalmopathy was distinguished from stable hyperthyroidism by 13 V-J signatures.

Trimming took 0 bases from V and 7 from J, leaving 18 bases between them. There are 16 residues in the CDR3. In germline, CDR1 is LNHNV, CDR2 YYDKDF (reference sequence). This clonotype has ten or more counts. The antigen is not known. Diagnoses were made from clinical symptoms, serum measures (thyroxine and TRAb), thyroid ultrasound and orbital computed tomography. 10 ml fresh peripheral blood yielded the PBMCs. Template material for amplifying TCR beta CDR3 regions consisted of RNA transcripts. First-round RT-PCR targeting the TCR CDR3 was performed with the HTBI primer set. Each CDR3 protein is one row after TCRdb ran MiXCR on the multiplex PCR reads. The repertoire holds around 350,000 distinct CDR3 sequences, with approximately 14% as singletons.

The chain links TRBV15 to TRBJ1-2; D may be TRBD1 (6 bases). Source material: blood. This receptor was identified in a woman aged 30 to 39 with Graves' ophthalmopathy. As DNA, the CDR3 is TGTGCCACCAGCAGAGACGGCTCAGGGGAGTGGTTTGGCTACACCTTC. Protein product: CATSRDGSGEWFGYTF.